Presented here are 8 T cell receptor beta chains from one specimen sequenced in a study of cytomegalovirus exposure and HLA in healthy donors. This PCR relied on a set of 60 Vbeta primers and 13 Jbeta primers. The method was immunoSEQ multiplex PCR; TCRdb's version includes in-frame clones alone and lacks a portion of them. The table lists 95,000 to 150,000 clones, 75% to 90% of them singletons. Material: PBMCs. The receptors shown here come from a man aged 50 or older in good health and CMV-seronegative.

This clone was seen once. The V call is TRBV11-1, the J call TRBJ2-5; 8 bases align to TRBD2. The ends lost 3 bases at V and 3 bases at J; junction bases unmatched: 0. Looked up from germline, CDR1 is SGHAT and CDR2 is FQDESV (reference sequence). This CDR3 contains 13 residues. This chain's CDR3 is CASSFSGEETQYF. For the CDR3, the DNA is TGTGCCAGCAGCTTTAGCGGGGAAGAGACCCAGTACTTC. Complete variable domain (other parts from reference TRBV11-1 and TRBJ2-5): EAEVAQSPRYKITEKSQAVAFWCDPISGHATLYWYRQILGQGPELLVQFQDESVVDDSQLPKDRFSAERLKGVDSTLKIQPAELGDSAMYLCASSFSGEETQYFGPGTRLLVL.

This chain links TRBV7-3 with TRBJ1-1; possible D gene TRBD1, 5 bases. The V end was cut by 0 bases, the J end by 0 bases, with 14 bases between. This CDR3 region has 17 residues. Germline CDR1 reads SGHTA; CDR2 reads FQGTGA. The CDR3 reads CASSLTGGRRVNTEAFF. The CDR3 nucleotides read TGTGCCAGCAGCTTAACGGGGGGAAGGAGAGTGAACACTGAAGCTTTCTTT.

This clone was seen only once. The J gene is TRBJ1-2, the V gene TRBV29-1; perhaps TRBD1 as D (6 bases). Germline V CDR1 and CDR2: SQVTM, ANQGSEA. The CDR3 is 13 residues long. Trimming removed 7 bases at V and 4 bases at J, with 16 bases between. The CDR3 coding sequence is TGCAGCGCCACAAGGATGGACAGCTATGGCTACACCTTC. This gives the protein CSATRMDSYGYTF.

This rearrangement joins TRBV19 to TRBJ1-1; D not resolved. Germline V lookup: CDR1 LNHDA, CDR2 SQIVND (reference sequence). With 6 bases removed from V and 3 bases from J, the gap between germline ends came to 17 bases. The CDR3 extends over 15 amino acids. Here the CDR3 DNA reads TGTGCCAGTAGCTCCCCCGGGGAGCAGGACACTGAAGCTTTCTTT. Its translation: CASSSPGEQDTEAFF.

This chain joins TRBV7-2 and TRBJ1-3; TRBD1 might be the D (6 bases). Per the germline V gene, CDR1 is SGHTA and CDR2 is FQGNSA. Trimming cost V 5 bases and J 2 bases, with 13 bases left between them. The CDR3 contains 15 residues. CDR3 coding DNA: TGTGCCAGCAGCCTTCAGAGGGGGACTGGAAACACCATATATTTT. It translates to CASSLQRGTGNTIYF.

V and J are TRBV2 and TRBJ2-2, with D maybe TRBD1 (6 bases). Germline V lookup: CDR1 SNHLY, CDR2 FYNNEI. The CDR3 is 16 amino acids. V lost 4 bases to trimming and J lost 0 bases, with 12 bases between them. CDR3 nucleotides: TGTGCCAGCAGTGCCCGAGGACAGACGAACACCGGGGAGCTGTTTTTT. Protein sequence: CASSARGQTNTGELFF.

V gene TRBV6-1 combines with J gene TRBJ1-4, with TRBD1 identical over 7 bases. Trimming at V came to 6 bases and at J to 8 bases, leaving 9 bases not matched to a gene. The CDR3 runs to 14 residues. Per germline, CDR1 MNHNS and CDR2 SASEGT. The CDR3 region has the DNA TGTGCCAGCAGCCGTGGGGCAGGGGGGGAAAAACTGTTTTTT. The encoded protein is CASSRGAGGEKLFF.

The J gene is TRBJ2-1, the V gene TRBV7-2; maybe TRBD2 (5 bases). This CDR3 region has 13 residues. V gave up 0 bases and J gave up 15 bases, with 15 bases separating them. Germline CDR1 and CDR2: SGHTA and FQGNSA. The CDR3 bases are TGTGCCAGCAGCTTAGCAGGGTTTTTTGGAGGGTTCTTC. This encodes CASSLAGFFGGFF.